These T cell receptor beta chains were read from a single sample in a study of cytomegalovirus exposure and HLA in healthy donors. Using immunoSEQ multiplex PCR, the repertoire was profiled, and TCRdb retains in-frame clones only, with some absent. Among around 130,000 clones, 75% to 85% were seen once, and the ten largest hold about 11%. Sequenced material: PBMCs. These receptors all come from a male donor in good health and CMV-seropositive. CDR3s include the opening cysteine and the closing phenylalanine or tryptophan. D genes are given only for firm matches. Rows give clone size only sometimes, using once, few, many, or a class for an expanded clone.

clone size: -
V gene: TRBV28
D gene: -
J gene: TRBJ1-6
CDR3 protein: CASKRSSYNSPLHF
CDR3 DNA: TGTGCCAGCAAAAGGAGCTCCTATAATTCACCCCTCCACTTT

clone size: once
V gene: TRBV7-9
D gene: -
J gene: TRBJ2-3
CDR3 protein: CASSLSADTQYF
CDR3 DNA: TGTGCCAGCAGCTTATCCGCAGATACGCAGTATTTT

clone size: few
V gene: TRBV4-2
D gene: TRBD2
J gene: TRBJ2-1
CDR3 protein: CASSPPSGGNEQFF
CDR3 DNA: TGTGCCAGCAGCCCGCCTAGCGGGGGAAATGAGCAGTTCTTC

clone size: -
V gene: TRBV10-3
D gene: -
J gene: TRBJ1-6
CDR3 protein: CAISELDRSSYNSPLHF
CDR3 DNA: TGTGCCATCAGTGAGCTGGACAGAAGCTCCTATAATTCACCCCTCCACTTT

clone size: few
V gene: TRBV28
D gene: TRBD1
J gene: TRBJ2-7
CDR3 protein: CASSLTGGPPYEQYF
CDR3 DNA: TGTGCCAGCAGTTTAACAGGGGGCCCCCCCTACGAGCAGTACTTC

clone size: -
V gene: TRBV9
D gene: -
J gene: TRBJ2-1
CDR3 protein: CASSVTGRGGNEQFF
CDR3 DNA: TGTGCCAGCAGCGTTACAGGGAGAGGCGGCAATGAGCAGTTCTTC

clone size: -
V gene: TRBV30
D gene: TRBD2
J gene: TRBJ2-1
CDR3 protein: CAWSIRIRGRYNEQFF
CDR3 DNA: TGTGCCTGGAGTATCCGCATCCGCGGGAGGTACAATGAGCAGTTCTTC

clone size: -
V gene: TRBV6-1
D gene: TRBD1
J gene: TRBJ1-2
CDR3 protein: CASSESWTGGSGYTF
CDR3 DNA: TGTGCCAGCAGTGAGTCTTGGACAGGGGGCTCTGGCTACACCTTC

clone size: -
V gene: TRBV10-2
D gene: TRBD1
J gene: TRBJ2-7
CDR3 protein: CASNPGQGYEQYF
CDR3 DNA: TGCGCCAGCAATCCGGGACAGGGCTACGAGCAGTACTTC

clone size: -
V gene: TRBV7-3
D gene: TRBD2
J gene: TRBJ2-3
CDR3 protein: CASSLRLAGQRNTQYF
CDR3 DNA: TGTGCCAGCAGCCTGCGACTAGCGGGACAGCGAAATACGCAGTATTTT

clone size: -
V gene: TRBV6-6
D gene: -
J gene: TRBJ2-5
CDR3 protein: CASSYLTRREETQYF
CDR3 DNA: TGTGCCAGCAGTTACCTGACCAGACGGGAAGAGACCCAGTACTTC

clone size: -
V gene: TRBV9
D gene: -
J gene: TRBJ2-1
CDR3 protein: CASSVWTGNEQFF
CDR3 DNA: TGTGCCAGCAGCGTGTGGACGGGAAATGAGCAGTTCTTC

clone size: -
V gene: TRBV7-9
D gene: TRBD1
J gene: TRBJ2-6
CDR3 protein: CASSLDRRQGVSGANVLTF
CDR3 DNA: TGTGCCAGCAGCTTAGACCGCCGACAGGGGGTCTCTGGGGCCAACGTCCTGACTTTC

clone size: -
V gene: TRBV5-6
D gene: -
J gene: TRBJ2-1
CDR3 protein: CASSLHAGINNEQFF
CDR3 DNA: TGTGCCAGCAGCTTGCACGCGGGGATCAACAATGAGCAGTTCTTC

clone size: -
V gene: TRBV2
D gene: -
J gene: TRBJ2-1
CDR3 protein: CATEGLLNEQFF
CDR3 DNA: TGTGCCACCGAGGGACTCCTCAATGAGCAGTTCTTC

clone size: -
V gene: TRBV7-3
D gene: TRBD2
J gene: TRBJ2-3
CDR3 protein: CASSLRAGVTDTQYF
CDR3 DNA: TGTGCCAGCAGCTTACGGGCGGGAGTCACAGATACGCAGTATTTT

clone size: -
V gene: TRBV11-2
D gene: TRBD2
J gene: TRBJ2-5
CDR3 protein: CASSLSPSGRLEGETQYF
CDR3 DNA: TGTGCCAGCAGCTTATCGCCTAGCGGAAGGCTAGAGGGGGAGACCCAGTACTTC

clone size: once
V gene: TRBV11-2
D gene: TRBD2
J gene: TRBJ2-7
CDR3 protein: CASSRLASGTYEQYF
CDR3 DNA: TGTGCCAGCAGCCGACTAGCTAGCGGGACCTACGAGCAGTACTTC

clone size: -
V gene: TRBV5-1
D gene: TRBD1
J gene: TRBJ2-3
CDR3 protein: CASSLDTGGGTDTQYF
CDR3 DNA: TGCGCCAGCAGCCTAGATACAGGGGGCGGTACAGATACGCAGTATTTT

clone size: -
V gene: TRBV28
D gene: -
J gene: TRBJ1-1
CDR3 protein: CASSQGPYWEAFF
CDR3 DNA: TGTGCCAGCAGCCAAGGACCCTACTGGGAGGCTTTCTTT

clone size: -
V gene: TRBV5-4
D gene: TRBD1
J gene: TRBJ2-3
CDR3 protein: CASSLDRDRVGTDTQYF
CDR3 DNA: TGTGCCAGCAGCCTGGACAGGGATCGAGTCGGCACAGATACGCAGTATTTT

clone size: -
V gene: TRBV28
D gene: -
J gene: TRBJ1-2
CDR3 protein: CASSLSSRGYGYTF
CDR3 DNA: TGTGCCAGCAGTTTATCATCCCGGGGCTATGGCTACACCTTC

clone size: -
V gene: TRBV5-6
D gene: -
J gene: TRBJ1-2
CDR3 protein: CASSFGSLFYGYTF
CDR3 DNA: TGTGCCAGCAGCTTCGGTTCTTTATTCTATGGCTACACCTTC

clone size: -
V gene: TRBV19
D gene: TRBD2
J gene: TRBJ2-1
CDR3 protein: CASSIGLAGNNEQFF
CDR3 DNA: TGTGCCAGTAGTATCGGACTAGCGGGAAACAATGAGCAGTTCTTC

clone size: -
V gene: TRBV14
D gene: -
J gene: TRBJ2-7
CDR3 protein: CASSQEGAWRYSYEQYF
CDR3 DNA: TGTGCCAGCAGCCAAGAGGGAGCCTGGCGGTACTCCTACGAGCAGTACTTC

clone size: -
V gene: TRBV11-3
D gene: -
J gene: TRBJ2-5
CDR3 protein: CASSSVAEEQETQYF
CDR3 DNA: TGTGCCAGCAGCAGTGTAGCGGAGGAACAAGAGACCCAGTACTTC

clone size: -
V gene: TRBV2
D gene: TRBD1
J gene: TRBJ2-5
CDR3 protein: CASRLTGGLRETQYF
CDR3 DNA: TGTGCCAGCAGGCTAACAGGGGGTTTGCGGGAGACCCAGTACTTC

clone size: -
V gene: TRBV9
D gene: TRBD1
J gene: TRBJ2-1
CDR3 protein: CASSLDRGTYNEQFF
CDR3 DNA: TGTGCCAGCAGCCTTGACAGGGGGACCTACAATGAGCAGTTCTTC

clone size: -
V gene: TRBV30
D gene: -
J gene: TRBJ1-4
CDR3 protein: CGWAPRHGEKLFF
CDR3 DNA: TGTGGTTGGGCCCCACGGCACGGTGAAAAACTGTTTTTT

clone size: -
V gene: TRBV18
D gene: -
J gene: TRBJ2-3
CDR3 protein: CASSPLPGEDTQYF
CDR3 DNA: TGTGCCAGCTCACCACTTCCGGGTGAAGATACGCAGTATTTT

clone size: -
V gene: TRBV7-2
D gene: TRBD1
J gene: TRBJ1-1
CDR3 protein: CASSFGQRTGAEAFF
CDR3 DNA: TGTGCCAGCAGTTTCGGACAACGGACAGGGGCTGAAGCTTTCTTT

clone size: -
V gene: TRBV7-9
D gene: -
J gene: TRBJ1-2
CDR3 protein: CASSLAPEEGLGYTF
CDR3 DNA: TGTGCCAGCAGCTTAGCGCCTGAGGAGGGTTTAGGCTACACCTTC

clone size: -
V gene: TRBV7-2
D gene: -
J gene: TRBJ1-2
CDR3 protein: CASSPEARNYGYTF
CDR3 DNA: TGTGCCAGCAGCCCTGAAGCCCGAAACTATGGCTACACCTTC

clone size: -
V gene: TRBV4-1
D gene: -
J gene: TRBJ2-5
CDR3 protein: CASSRSGTPLETQYF
CDR3 DNA: TGCGCCAGCAGCCGGTCCGGGACACCTTTGGAGACCCAGTACTTC

clone size: -
V gene: TRBV10-3
D gene: -
J gene: TRBJ1-3
CDR3 protein: CAISDPFYSGNTIYF
CDR3 DNA: TGTGCCATCAGTGACCCGTTCTACTCTGGAAACACCATATATTTT

clone size: -
V gene: TRBV28
D gene: -
J gene: TRBJ2-1
CDR3 protein: CASSSPQGNTNEQFF
CDR3 DNA: TGTGCCAGCAGTTCCCCCCAGGGAAACACCAATGAGCAGTTCTTC

clone size: -
V gene: TRBV6-1
D gene: -
J gene: TRBJ1-3
CDR3 protein: CASILPGVAGNTIYF
CDR3 DNA: TGTGCCAGCATCCTACCGGGGGTTGCTGGAAACACCATATATTTT

clone size: -
V gene: TRBV2
D gene: -
J gene: TRBJ2-7
CDR3 protein: CASSPPTGSPDEQYF
CDR3 DNA: TGTGCCAGCAGCCCCCCGACGGGATCTCCGGACGAGCAGTACTTC

clone size: -
V gene: TRBV15
D gene: TRBD1
J gene: TRBJ1-4
CDR3 protein: CATSRDLVGQGGEKLFF
CDR3 DNA: TGTGCCACCAGCAGAGATTTGGTGGGACAGGGTGGAGAAAAACTGTTTTTT

clone size: -
V gene: TRBV18
D gene: TRBD1
J gene: TRBJ2-2
CDR3 protein: CASSPPGQGHTGELFF
CDR3 DNA: TGTGCCAGCTCACCACCGGGACAGGGGCACACCGGGGAGCTGTTTTTT

clone size: -
V gene: TRBV30
D gene: TRBD2
J gene: TRBJ2-5
CDR3 protein: CAWSVHRTSGTQYF
CDR3 DNA: TGTGCCTGGAGTGTACACAGGACTAGCGGGACCCAGTACTTC

clone size: -
V gene: TRBV5-1
D gene: -
J gene: TRBJ2-5
CDR3 protein: CASSYQGGEETQYF
CDR3 DNA: TGCGCCAGCAGCTACCAAGGGGGGGAAGAGACCCAGTACTTC

clone size: once
V gene: TRBV7-8
D gene: -
J gene: TRBJ2-3
CDR3 protein: CASSPRPGRATDTQYF
CDR3 DNA: TGTGCCAGCAGCCCCCGCCCTGGGCGGGCGACAGATACGCAGTATTTT

clone size: -
V gene: TRBV6-5
D gene: -
J gene: TRBJ1-1
CDR3 protein: CASVGVWTEAFF
CDR3 DNA: TGTGCCAGCGTCGGGGTTTGGACTGAAGCTTTCTTT

clone size: -
V gene: TRBV9
D gene: -
J gene: TRBJ2-7
CDR3 protein: CASSVSSTNRSEQYF
CDR3 DNA: TGTGCCAGCAGCGTAAGTTCGACGAATAGGAGCGAGCAGTACTTC